The 21 T cell receptor beta chains in this list originate from one sample, sequenced in a study of cytomegalovirus exposure and HLA in healthy donors. Primers included in the PCR were 60 Vbeta and 13 Jbeta primers. Sequencing used immunoSEQ multiplex PCR; TCRdb keeps in-frame clones, though not all of them. This table has 100,000 or so clones, about four fifths appearing once. Sequencing was carried out using PBMCs. The receptor source for this set is a middle-aged woman in good health and CMV-seronegative.

V is TRBV2 and J is TRBJ1-4; 7 nucleotides match TRBD1. Germline V gene lookup returns CDR1 SNHLY and CDR2 FYNNEI. V gave up 8 bases and J gave up 8 bases; unmatched junction bases: 8. The CDR3 contains 13 residues. The CDR3 protein is CASDDRAGEKLFF. The CDR3 DNA reads as TGTGCCAGCGACGACAGGGCTGGCGAAAAACTGTTTTTT.

This sequence joins TRBV6-1 and TRBJ1-1; no definite D call. This CDR3 has 15 residues. Trimming left V 1 base short and J 4 bases short, with 13 bases between. Germline loops: CDR1 MNHNS, CDR2 SASEGT. CDR3 amino acids: CASSEVEGWSTEAFF. The CDR3 region has the DNA TGTGCCAGCAGTGAAGTGGAGGGTTGGAGCACTGAAGCTTTCTTT.

The chain links TRBV5-1 to TRBJ1-1, with TRBD1 matching 8 bases. The CDR3 is 15 residues long. Per the germline V gene, CDR1 is SGHRS and CDR2 is YFSETQ. V lost 4 bases to trimming and J lost 1 base; unmatched junction nucleotides: 6. Here the CDR3 DNA reads TGCGCCAGCAGCCCCCAGGGGGCGCCGAACACTGAAGCTTTCTTT. This encodes CASSPQGAPNTEAFF.

This clone appeared a single time. The CDR3 DNA reads as TGTGCCAGCAGCTTAACACAGGGAAGTACTGAAGCTTTCTTT. It codes for CASSLTQGSTEAFF. This chain uses TRBV27 with TRBJ1-1, with a weak D call TRBD1 (6 bases). Trimming took off 6 bases at V and 5 bases at J, with 16 bases between the two ends. The CDR3 length is 14 residues. Germline V gene sequence: CDR1 MNHEY, CDR2 SMNVEV (reference sequence).

V and J are TRBV2 and TRBJ2-3; weak D call: TRBD1 (5 bases). The germline CDR1 and CDR2 sequences are SNHLY and FYNNEI. Trimming pared 4 bases from V and 1 base from J, leaving 12 bases between. The CDR3 covers 15 residues. The CDR3 is CASSVQGSRTDTQYF. The CDR3 DNA reads TGTGCCAGCAGTGTGCAGGGTTCTCGCACAGATACGCAGTATTTT.

The chain combines TRBV10-3 with TRBJ1-4; a weak D match, TRBD1 (6 bases). The CDR3 has 13 amino acids. The germline gives CDR1 ENHRY, CDR2 SYGVKD. V was shortened by 10 bases and J by 1 base, with 10 bases between the two germline ends. The CDR3 nucleotides are TGTGCCAGCAAGGGGGTAACTAATGAAAAACTGTTTTTT. Its translation: CASKGVTNEKLFF.

This clone has a handful of counts. The rearrangement joins TRBV5-1 to TRBJ2-1; 7 bases line up with TRBD1. Germline V lookup: CDR1 SGHRS, CDR2 YFSETQ. The CDR3 sequence is 14 residues long. The ends lost 3 bases at V and 5 bases at J; junction bases unmatched: 5. The CDR3 loop is CASSSRQGHNEQFF. CDR3 DNA sequence: TGCGCCAGCAGCTCCAGACAGGGCCACAATGAGCAGTTCTTC.

This clone was counted only a few times. The chain links TRBV6-1 to TRBJ2-5, with 9 nucleotides matching TRBD1. The CDR3 totals 15 residues. V gave up 7 bases and J gave up 4 bases; unmatched junction bases: 10. Germline-derived CDR1 and CDR2 are MNHNS and SASEGT. The CDR3 DNA reads as TGTGCCAGCAAGAGAAGAGACAGGGGGTCAGAGACCCAGTACTTC. The encoded protein is CASKRRDRGSETQYF.

The chain employs TRBV30 and TRBJ2-1; TRBD2 matches 8 bases. V dropped 0 bases and J dropped 6; count of bases not matched to a gene: 13. From germline, CDR1 is GTSNPN and CDR2 SVGIG (reference sequence). The CDR3 loop spans 17 amino acids. The CDR3 DNA reads as TGTGCCTGGAGTGTTGGCGGGGGGCAGAGAGGTAGCAATGAGCAGTTCTTC. This gives the protein CAWSVGGGQRGSNEQFF.

This clone was detected a few times. The chain links TRBV7-9 to TRBJ2-7, with D maybe TRBD1 (5 bases). The CDR3 runs 16 residues. Germline loops: CDR1 SEHNR, CDR2 FQNEAQ (reference sequence). Trimming left V 6 bases short and J 3 bases short, with 21 bases between. The CDR3 DNA follows: TGTGCCAGCAGTCCTGAGACAGTGTCAACTTTCTACGAGCAGTACTTC. Protein product: CASSPETVSTFYEQYF.

The V and J genes are TRBV9 and TRBJ2-3, with D possibly matching TRBD2 (6 bases). The CDR3 sequence is 15 residues long. Germline V lookup: CDR1 SGDLS, CDR2 YYNGEE. V was trimmed by 4 bases and J by 1 base, leaving 13 bases between them. This CDR3 reads CASSPRLGGTDTQYF. The CDR3 DNA is TGTGCCAGCAGCCCCCGACTAGGCGGCACAGATACGCAGTATTTT.

The genes are TRBV7-9 and TRBJ2-7, with 10 bases lining up with TRBD2. The V gene's germline CDR1 is SEHNR and CDR2 FQNEAQ (reference sequence). Losses at the gene ends were 5 bases for V and 4 bases for J; bases not matched to a gene: 8. This CDR3 has 15 amino acids. CDR3 protein: CASSNLAGGFYEQYF. In nucleotides, the CDR3 is TGTGCCAGCAGCAACTTAGCGGGAGGATTTTACGAGCAGTACTTC.

The gene calls are TRBV10-1 and TRBJ2-3; a weak D match, TRBD2 (5 bases). This CDR3 region has 15 residues. Trimming stripped 3 bases from V and 4 bases from J, with 14 bases between. Germline V CDR1 and CDR2: WNHNN, SYGVQD (reference sequence). The CDR3 sequence: CASSEERDGSDTQYF. The CDR3 bases are TGCGCCAGCAGTGAAGAACGGGATGGGTCAGATACGCAGTATTTT.

The rearrangement links TRBV7-9 to TRBJ1-1; D may be TRBD1 (6 bases). The CDR3 is made up of 15 amino acids. V dropped 1 base and J dropped 1 base, with 10 bases sitting between them. Germline V gives CDR1 SEHNR, CDR2 FQNEAQ (reference sequence). The CDR3 coding sequence is TGTGCCAGCAGCTTAGATCAGGGGTGGAACACTGAAGCTTTCTTT. Protein sequence: CASSLDQGWNTEAFF.

This chain uses TRBV28 with TRBJ2-6; 8 bases align to TRBD1. This CDR3 contains 18 residues. V was pared by 6 bases and J by 0 bases, with 10 bases of the junction left unmatched. Germline V gene data show CDR1 as MDHEN and CDR2 as SYDVKM. CDR3 protein: CASRRTGQVGSGANVLTF. In DNA form, the CDR3 reads TGTGCCAGCAGACGTACGGGACAGGTCGGCTCTGGGGCCAACGTCCTGACTTTC.

This clone has only a few counts. Here the CDR3 reads CASSLDLGSATEAFF. The CDR3 DNA sequence: TGTGCCAGCAGCTTAGATCTGGGTAGCGCCACTGAAGCTTTCTTT. V gene TRBV7-9 combines with J gene TRBJ1-1; D call uncertain. With 1 base removed from V and 4 bases from J, the gap between germline ends came to 13 bases. CDR1 is SEHNR, CDR2 FQNEAQ, per germline (reference sequence). The CDR3 totals 15 residues.

The genes are TRBV7-2 and TRBJ2-3; 13 bases map to TRBD2. The CDR3 spans 16 residues. Germline CDR1 reads SGHTA; CDR2 reads FQGNSA. The J segment lost 6 bases and the V segment lost 3 bases, leaving 6 bases of the junction unmatched. The CDR3 nucleotides are TGTGCCAGCAGCTTGCCACTAGCGGGGGGGCTCGATACGCAGTATTTT. Translated: CASSLPLAGGLDTQYF.

This chain links TRBV19 with TRBJ1-5, with a tentative D call TRBD1 (6 bases). With 5 bases removed from V and 4 bases from J, the gap between germline ends came to 15 bases. CDR1 and CDR2 from the germline V gene are LNHDA and SQIVND (reference sequence). The CDR3 is 15 amino acids. CDR3 bases: TGTGCCAGTAGTCTCGGCGGGGGGCGGAATCAGCCCCAGCATTTT. Its protein product is CASSLGGGRNQPQHF.

The chain uses TRBV6-5 and TRBJ2-5; D might be TRBD2 (5 bases). The CDR3 length is 13 residues. Germline CDR1 reads MNHEY; CDR2 reads SVGAGI. With 2 bases removed from V and 5 bases from J, the gap between germline ends came to 9 bases. In DNA form, the CDR3 reads TGTGCCAGCAGTTACCTAACGGGGGAGACCCAGTACTTC. It yields the protein CASSYLTGETQYF.

The chain joins TRBV6-6 to TRBJ1-2; 10 nucleotides align to TRBD1. Germline V gene lookup returns CDR1 MNHNY and CDR2 SVGAGI (reference sequence). CDR3 size: 15 residues. V lost 0 bases, J lost 7 bases, and 5 bases stayed unmatched. The CDR3 region has the DNA TGTGCCAGCAGTTACTCGGACAGGGGGTCTTTTGGCTACACCTTC. Translating it yields CASSYSDRGSFGYTF.

V is TRBV5-1 and J is TRBJ2-3, with 10 bases that match TRBD2. Trimming at V came to 1 base and at J to 5 bases, leaving 7 bases not matched to a gene. The germline V gene has CDR1 SGHRS and CDR2 YFSETQ. The CDR3 length is 16 residues. In nucleotides, the CDR3 is TGCGCCAGCAGCTTGTGGCCTAGCGGGAGCGGAGATACGCAGTATTTT. Its protein is CASSLWPSGSGDTQYF.